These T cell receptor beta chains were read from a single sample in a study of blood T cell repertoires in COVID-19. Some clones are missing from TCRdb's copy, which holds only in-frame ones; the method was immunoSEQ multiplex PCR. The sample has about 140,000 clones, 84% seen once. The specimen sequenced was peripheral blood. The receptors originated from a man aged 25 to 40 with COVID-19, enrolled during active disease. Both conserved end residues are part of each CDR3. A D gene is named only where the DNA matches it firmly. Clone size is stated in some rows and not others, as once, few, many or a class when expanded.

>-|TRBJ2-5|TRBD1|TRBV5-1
TGCGCCAGCAGCCAAGGGGGACAGCGCCAAGAGACCCAGTACTTC
CASSQGGQRQETQYF
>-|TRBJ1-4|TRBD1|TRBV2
TGTGCCAGCAGCACACAGGGGGCAACTAATGAAAAACTGTTTTTT
CASSTQGATNEKLFF
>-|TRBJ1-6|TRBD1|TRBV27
TGTGCCAGCAGACCAGGGGGTTCCTATAATTCACCCCTCCACTTT
CASRPGGSYNSPLHF
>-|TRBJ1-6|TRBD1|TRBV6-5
TGTGCCAGCAGGCGAGGGACAGTGGGGTCACCCCTCCACTTT
CASRRGTVGSPLHF
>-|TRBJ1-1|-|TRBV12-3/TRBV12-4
TGTGCCAGCAGTTTATGGGGAGCTGAAGCTTTCTTT
CASSLWGAEAFF
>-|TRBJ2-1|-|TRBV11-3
TGTGCCAGCAGCTTAGGGACAGTATACAATGAGCAGTTCTTC
CASSLGTVYNEQFF
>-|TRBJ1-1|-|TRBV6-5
TGTGCCAGCACTCTTCCGGGACAAACTGAAGCTTTCTTT
CASTLPGQTEAFF
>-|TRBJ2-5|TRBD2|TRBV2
TGTGCCAGCAGTGCCGGAGTACGGGGGGCCCAGTACTTC
CASSAGVRGAQYF
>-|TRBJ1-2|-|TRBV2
TGTGCCAGCACTCCCAGTTCAGGGATTGGCTACACCTTC
CASTPSSGIGYTF
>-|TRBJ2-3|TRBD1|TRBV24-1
TGTGCCACCAGTGATGCCAGGGGGCTTGGGGATACGCAGTATTTT
CATSDARGLGDTQYF
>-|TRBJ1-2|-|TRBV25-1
TGTGCCAGCAGTGAGAGGTATGGCTACACCTTC
CASSERYGYTF
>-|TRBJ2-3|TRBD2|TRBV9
TGTGCCAGCAGCGCTAGCGGGGGGGAGGGCACAGATACGCAGTATTTT
CASSASGGEGTDTQYF
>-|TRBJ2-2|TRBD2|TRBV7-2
TGTGCCAGCAGCTTAGCACCCCACCAGCGGGAGGGGACCGGGGAGCTGTTTTTT
CASSLAPHQREGTGELFF
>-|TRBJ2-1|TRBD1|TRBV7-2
TGTGCCAGCAGCCCCTTGGACAGGGTGGGCTACAATGAGCAGTTCTTC
CASSPLDRVGYNEQFF
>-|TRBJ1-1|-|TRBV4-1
TGCGCCAGCAGCCTCACCAGGCGGGGGGTAGAAGCTTTCTTT
CASSLTRRGVEAFF
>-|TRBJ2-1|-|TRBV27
TGTGCCAGCAGTCCCCTCCGCGCGGGATACAATGAGCAGTTCTTC
CASSPLRAGYNEQFF
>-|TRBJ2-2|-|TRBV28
TGTGCCAGCAGTACAACAGGGATCGGGGAGCTGTTTTTT
CASSTTGIGELFF
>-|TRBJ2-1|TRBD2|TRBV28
TGTGCCAGCAGTCCCTCCGGTGGACTAGCGGGAGCTCGAAATGAGCAGTTCTTC
CASSPSGGLAGARNEQFF
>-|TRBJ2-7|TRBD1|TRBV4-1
TGCGCCAGCAGCCAAGTAGGGGGCAGGGGGAGCTCCTACGAGCAGTACTTC
CASSQVGGRGSSYEQYF
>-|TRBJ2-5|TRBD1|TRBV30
TGTGCCTGGAGTATCGGACAGGGCCAAGAGACCCAGTACTTC
CAWSIGQGQETQYF
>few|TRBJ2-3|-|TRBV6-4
TGTGCCAGCAGTGAGAGGGCCACAGATACGCAGTATTTT
CASSERATDTQYF
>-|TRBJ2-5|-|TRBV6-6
TGTGCCAGCAGTTACCTGGCAGGACAAGAGACCCAGTACTTC
CASSYLAGQETQYF
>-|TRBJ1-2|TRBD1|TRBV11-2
TGTGCCAGCTCAAGACAGGGATCTAACTATGGCTACACCTTC
CASSRQGSNYGYTF
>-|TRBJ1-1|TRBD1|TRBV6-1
TGTGCCAGCAGTGACCCAGGACAGGGAAACACTGAAGCTTTCTTT
CASSDPGQGNTEAFF
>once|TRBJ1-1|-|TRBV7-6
TGTGCCAGCAGCTCACGGACAGAAGCTTTCTTT
CASSSRTEAFF
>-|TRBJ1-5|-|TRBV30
TGTGCCTGGAGTGTTGACAGTTTCAATCAGCCCCAGCATTTT
CAWSVDSFNQPQHF
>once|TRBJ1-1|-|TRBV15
TGTGCCACCAGCACAGAGGGGGAGGGGAGGGCGCGGACTGAAGCTTTCTTT
CATSTEGEGRARTEAFF
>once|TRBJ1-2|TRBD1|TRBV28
TGTGCCAGCAGCAACGACAGGGGCTATGGCTACACCTTC
CASSNDRGYGYTF
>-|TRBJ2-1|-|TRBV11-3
TGTGCCAGCAGCTTAGATTGGCACAATGAGCAGTTCTTC
CASSLDWHNEQFF
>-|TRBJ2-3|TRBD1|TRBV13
TGTGCCAGCAGCTCCGACAGGGGGCCTGATACGCAGTATTTT
CASSSDRGPDTQYF
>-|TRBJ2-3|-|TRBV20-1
TGCAGTGCTCCTAAGGGGGATACGCAGTATTTT
CSAPKGDTQYF
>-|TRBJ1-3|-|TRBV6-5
TGTGCCAGCAGCGGCAGGGCTGGAAACACCATATATTTT
CASSGRAGNTIYF
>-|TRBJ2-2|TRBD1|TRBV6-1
TGTGCCAGCAGTGAACGGACAGGAAACACCGGGGAGCTGTTTTTT
CASSERTGNTGELFF
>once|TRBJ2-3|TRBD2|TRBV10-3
TGTGCCATCAGTGAGTCTGAGCGGGACACAGATACGCAGTATTTT
CAISESERDTDTQYF
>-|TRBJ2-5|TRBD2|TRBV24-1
TGTGCCACCAGTGGTAAGACTAGCGGGATGGATGAGACCCAGTACTTC
CATSGKTSGMDETQYF
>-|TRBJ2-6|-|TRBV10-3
TGTGCCATCAGTGGACAGGTCCTCTCTGGGGCCAACGTCCTGACTTTC
CAISGQVLSGANVLTF
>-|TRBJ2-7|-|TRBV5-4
TGTGCCAGCAGCTCGAGGGAATGGTCCTACGAGCAGTACTTC
CASSSREWSYEQYF
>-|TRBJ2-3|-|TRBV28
TGTGCCAGCAGTTTAACAGGGTCATCAGATACGCAGTATTTT
CASSLTGSSDTQYF
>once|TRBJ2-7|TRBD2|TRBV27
TGTGCCAGCAGTTCTTTGGGCCTAGCGGGAATCAACGAGCAGTACTTC
CASSSLGLAGINEQYF
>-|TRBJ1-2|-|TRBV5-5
TGTGCCAGCAGCTTGGACGGCGGGGCGAACTATGGCTACACCTTC
CASSLDGGANYGYTF
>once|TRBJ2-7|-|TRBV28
TGTGCCAGCATCATGGGGGGGGCCCGGGGCTACGAGCAGTACTTC
CASIMGGARGYEQYF
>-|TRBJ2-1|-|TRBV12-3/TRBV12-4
TGTGCCAGCAGCAGGGACTTTAATGAGCAGTTCTTC
CASSRDFNEQFF
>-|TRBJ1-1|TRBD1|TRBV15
TGTGCCACCAGCAGGGCACTGACAGGGTCCACTGAAGCTTTCTTT
CATSRALTGSTEAFF
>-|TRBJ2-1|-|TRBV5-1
TGCGCCAGCAGCTTGGCCGGGTACTACAATGAGCAGTTCTTC
CASSLAGYYNEQFF
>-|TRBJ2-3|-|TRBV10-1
TGCGCCAGCAGTGAGAGGGCTAGCGCACAGGCTAGCACAGATACGCAGTATTTT
CASSERASAQASTDTQYF
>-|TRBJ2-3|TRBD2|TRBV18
TGTGCCAGCTCACCCCTCTTTGAAGCGGGAGGGGTACGTGGCACAGATACGCAGTATTTT
CASSPLFEAGGVRGTDTQYF
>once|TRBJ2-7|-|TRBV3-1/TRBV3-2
TGTGCCAGCAGCCCCGACGGGGAGAACTACGAGCAGTACTTC
CASSPDGENYEQYF